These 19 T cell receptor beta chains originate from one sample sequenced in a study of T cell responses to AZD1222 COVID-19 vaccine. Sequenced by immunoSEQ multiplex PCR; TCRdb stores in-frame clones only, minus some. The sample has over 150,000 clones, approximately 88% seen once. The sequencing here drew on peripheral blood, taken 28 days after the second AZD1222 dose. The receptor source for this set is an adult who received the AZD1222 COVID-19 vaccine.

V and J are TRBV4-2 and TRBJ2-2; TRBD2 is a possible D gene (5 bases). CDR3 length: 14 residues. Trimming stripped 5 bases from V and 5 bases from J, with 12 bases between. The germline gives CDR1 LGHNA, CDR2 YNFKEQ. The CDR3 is CASSYGLLTGELFF. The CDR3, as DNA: TGTGCCAGCAGCTATGGACTCCTTACCGGGGAGCTGTTTTTT.

The CDR3 bases are TGTGCCAGCAGCCGGACAGGGCTGAGTGAAAAACTGTTTTTT. This gives the protein CASSRTGLSEKLFF. The gene calls are TRBV3-1 (or the pseudogene TRBV3-2) and TRBJ1-4; 8 nucleotides agree with TRBD1. Germline CDR1 is LGHDT and CDR2 is YNNKEL (reference sequence). CDR3 size: 14 residues. After removal of 4 bases from V and 7 bases from J, the junction contained 5 bases not matched to a gene.

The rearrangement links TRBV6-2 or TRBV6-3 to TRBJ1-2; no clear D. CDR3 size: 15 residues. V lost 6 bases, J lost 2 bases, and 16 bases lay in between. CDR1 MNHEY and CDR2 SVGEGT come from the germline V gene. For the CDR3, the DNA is TGTGCCAGCAGCCCAGACAAAATCCTCAACTATGGCTACACCTTC. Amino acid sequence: CASSPDKILNYGYTF.

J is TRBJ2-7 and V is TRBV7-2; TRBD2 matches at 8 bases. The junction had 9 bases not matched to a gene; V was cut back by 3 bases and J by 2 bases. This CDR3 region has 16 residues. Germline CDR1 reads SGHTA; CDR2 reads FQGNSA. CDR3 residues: CASSFSGGGRAYEQYF. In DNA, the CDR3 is TGTGCCAGCAGCTTTTCTGGCGGGGGGCGGGCCTACGAGCAGTACTTC.

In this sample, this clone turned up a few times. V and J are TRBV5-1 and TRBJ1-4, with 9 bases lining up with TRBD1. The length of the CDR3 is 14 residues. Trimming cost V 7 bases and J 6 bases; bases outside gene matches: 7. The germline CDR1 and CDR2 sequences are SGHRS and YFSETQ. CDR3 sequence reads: CASRPQGADEKLFF. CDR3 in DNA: TGCGCCAGCCGCCCACAGGGGGCGGATGAAAAACTGTTTTTT. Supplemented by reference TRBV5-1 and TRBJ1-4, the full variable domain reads KAGVTQTPRYLIKTRGQQVTLSCSPISGHRSVSWYQQTPGQGLQFLFEYFSETQRNKGNFPGRFSGRQFSNSRSEMNVSTLELGDSALYLCASRPQGADEKLFFGSGTQLSVL.

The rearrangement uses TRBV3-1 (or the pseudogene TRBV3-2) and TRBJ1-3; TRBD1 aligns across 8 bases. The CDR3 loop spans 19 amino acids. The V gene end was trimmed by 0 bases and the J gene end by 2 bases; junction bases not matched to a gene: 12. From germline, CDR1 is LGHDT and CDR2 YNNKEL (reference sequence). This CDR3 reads CASSQDWSRGQSTGNTIYF. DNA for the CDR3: TGTGCCAGCAGCCAAGATTGGAGCAGGGGGCAGAGTACTGGAAACACCATATATTTT.

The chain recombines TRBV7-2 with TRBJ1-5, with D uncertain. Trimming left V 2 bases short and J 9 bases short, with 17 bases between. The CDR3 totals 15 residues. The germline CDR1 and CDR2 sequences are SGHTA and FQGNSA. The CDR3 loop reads CASSLLEGGLRPQHF. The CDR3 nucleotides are TGTGCCAGCAGCTTATTGGAAGGTGGCCTAAGGCCCCAGCATTTT.

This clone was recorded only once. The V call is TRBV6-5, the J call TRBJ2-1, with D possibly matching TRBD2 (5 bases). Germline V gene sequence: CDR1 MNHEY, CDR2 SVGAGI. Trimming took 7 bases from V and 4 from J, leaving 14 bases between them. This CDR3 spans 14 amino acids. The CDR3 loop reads CASTRRDPYNEQFF. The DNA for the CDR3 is TGTGCCAGCACCCGCCGGGATCCTTACAATGAGCAGTTCTTC.

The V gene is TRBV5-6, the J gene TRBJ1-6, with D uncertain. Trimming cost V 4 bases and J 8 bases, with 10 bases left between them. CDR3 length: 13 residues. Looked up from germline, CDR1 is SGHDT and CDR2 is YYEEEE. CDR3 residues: CASSEEGYSPLHF. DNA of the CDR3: TGTGCCAGCAGCGAGGAGGGATATTCACCCCTCCACTTT.

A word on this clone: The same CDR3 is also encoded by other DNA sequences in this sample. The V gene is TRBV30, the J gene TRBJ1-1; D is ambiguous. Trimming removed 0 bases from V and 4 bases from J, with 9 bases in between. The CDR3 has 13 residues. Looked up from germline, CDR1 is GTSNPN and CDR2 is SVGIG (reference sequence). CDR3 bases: TGTGCCTGGAGTGTAAGCGGTGGCACTGAAGCTTTCTTT. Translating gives CAWSVSGGTEAFF.

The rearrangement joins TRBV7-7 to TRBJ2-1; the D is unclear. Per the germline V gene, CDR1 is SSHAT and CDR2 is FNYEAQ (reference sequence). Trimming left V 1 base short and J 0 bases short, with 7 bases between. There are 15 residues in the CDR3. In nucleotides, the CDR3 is TGTGCCAGCAGCTTAGGGGAAAGCTCCTACAATGAGCAGTTCTTC. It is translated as CASSLGESSYNEQFF.

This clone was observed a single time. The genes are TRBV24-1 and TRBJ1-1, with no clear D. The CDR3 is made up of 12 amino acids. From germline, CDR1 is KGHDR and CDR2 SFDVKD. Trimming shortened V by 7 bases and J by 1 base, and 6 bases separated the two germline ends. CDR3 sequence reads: CATRGPNTEAFF. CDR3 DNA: TGTGCCACCAGAGGACCGAACACTGAAGCTTTCTTT.

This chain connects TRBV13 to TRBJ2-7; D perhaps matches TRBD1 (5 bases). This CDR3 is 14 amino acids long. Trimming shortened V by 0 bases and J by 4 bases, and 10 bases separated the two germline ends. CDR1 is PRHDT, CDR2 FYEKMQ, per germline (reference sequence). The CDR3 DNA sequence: TGTGCCAGCAGCTTAGGCCGCAGGGAATACGAGCAGTACTTC. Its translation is CASSLGRREYEQYF.

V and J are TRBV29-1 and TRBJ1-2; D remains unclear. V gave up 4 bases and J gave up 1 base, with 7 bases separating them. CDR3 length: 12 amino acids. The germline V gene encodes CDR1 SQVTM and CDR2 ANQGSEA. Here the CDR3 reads CSVGKVNYGYTF. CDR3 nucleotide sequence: TGCAGCGTTGGAAAGGTTAACTATGGCTACACCTTC.

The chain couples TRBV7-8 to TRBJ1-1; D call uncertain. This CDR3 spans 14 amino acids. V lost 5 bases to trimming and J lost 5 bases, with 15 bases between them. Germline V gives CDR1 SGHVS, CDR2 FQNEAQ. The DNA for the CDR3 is TGTGCCAGCAGCGTCCAGGAGGTGGGAACTGAAGCTTTCTTT. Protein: CASSVQEVGTEAFF. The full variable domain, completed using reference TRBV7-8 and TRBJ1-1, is GAGVSQSPRYKVAKRGQDVALRCDPISGHVSLFWYQQALGQGPEFLTYFQNEAQLDKSGLPSDRFFAERPEGSVSTLKIQRTQQEDSAVYLCASSVQEVGTEAFFGQGTRLTVV.

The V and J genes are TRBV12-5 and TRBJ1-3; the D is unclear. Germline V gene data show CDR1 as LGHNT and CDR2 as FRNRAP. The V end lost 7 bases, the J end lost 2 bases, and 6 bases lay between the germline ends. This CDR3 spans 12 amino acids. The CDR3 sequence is CASEATGNTIYF. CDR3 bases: TGTGCTAGTGAGGCTACTGGAAACACCATATATTTT.

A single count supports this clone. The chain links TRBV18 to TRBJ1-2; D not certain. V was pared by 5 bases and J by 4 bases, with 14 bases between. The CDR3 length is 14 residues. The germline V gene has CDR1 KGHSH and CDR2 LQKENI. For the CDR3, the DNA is TGTGCCAGCTCAGACCGAGGGAGCGGCTATGGCTACACCTTC. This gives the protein CASSDRGSGYGYTF. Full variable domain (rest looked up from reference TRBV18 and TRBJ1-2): NAGVMQNPRHLVRRRGQEARLRCSPMKGHSHVYWYRQLPEEGLKFMVYLQKENIIDESGMPKERFSAEFPKEGPSILRIQQVVRGDSAAYFCASSDRGSGYGYTFGSGTRLTVV.

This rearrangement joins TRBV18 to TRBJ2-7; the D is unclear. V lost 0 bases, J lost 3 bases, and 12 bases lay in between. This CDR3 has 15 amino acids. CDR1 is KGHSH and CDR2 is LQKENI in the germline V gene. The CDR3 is CASSPPGFGNYEQYF. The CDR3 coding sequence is TGTGCCAGCTCACCACCGGGGTTTGGAAACTACGAGCAGTACTTC.

The CDR3 reads CASSPRRGTSGSGELFF. In DNA, the CDR3 is TGTGCCAGCAGCCCGAGAAGAGGGACTAGCGGGTCCGGGGAGCTGTTTTTT. This chain links TRBV3-1 (or the pseudogene TRBV3-2) with TRBJ2-2; 12 bases align to TRBD2. Germline-derived CDR1 and CDR2 are LGHDT and YNNKEL (reference sequence). This CDR3 has 17 residues. The ends lost 4 bases at V and 6 bases at J; junction bases unmatched: 9.